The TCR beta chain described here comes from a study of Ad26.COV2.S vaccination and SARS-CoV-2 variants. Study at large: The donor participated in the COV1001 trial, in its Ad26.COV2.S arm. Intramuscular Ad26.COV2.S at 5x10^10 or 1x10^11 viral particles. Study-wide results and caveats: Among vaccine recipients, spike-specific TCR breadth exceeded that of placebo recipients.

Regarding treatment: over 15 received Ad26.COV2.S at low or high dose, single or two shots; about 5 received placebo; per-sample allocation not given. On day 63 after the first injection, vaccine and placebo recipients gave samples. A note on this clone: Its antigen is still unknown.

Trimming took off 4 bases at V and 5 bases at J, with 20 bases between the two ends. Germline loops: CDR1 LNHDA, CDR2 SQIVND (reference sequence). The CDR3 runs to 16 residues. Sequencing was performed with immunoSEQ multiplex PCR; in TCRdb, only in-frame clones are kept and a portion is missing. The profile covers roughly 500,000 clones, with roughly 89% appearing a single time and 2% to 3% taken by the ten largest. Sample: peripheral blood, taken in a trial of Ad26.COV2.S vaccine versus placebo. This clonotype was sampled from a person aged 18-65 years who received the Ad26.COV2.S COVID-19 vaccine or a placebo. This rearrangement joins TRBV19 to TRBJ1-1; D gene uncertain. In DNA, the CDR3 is TGTGCCAGTAGTAGGGCCGATTCGTTCCCGGGGACTGAAGCTTTCTTT. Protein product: CASSRADSFPGTEAFF.